The present entry profiles one TCR beta chain with its context. Its antigen is still unknown. The data are from a study of T cells after yellow fever vaccination. Study-level information: Fractions of limited cellularity were prepared by means of SMART-Seq v4 Ultra Low Input.

Findings and caveats of the study: Re-detected after boosting: most primary clones, 96% of CD4 and about 85% of CD8.

Template switching by 5'RACE produced TCR cDNA, adding a universal primer site and UMIs. MiXCR was run by TCRdb on the 5' RACE reads, yielding one entry per CDR3 protein. The sample gives some 600,000 distinct CDR3 sequences, roughly 17% of which show up once; 15% to 20% is in the top ten. The sample here was PBMCs, taken 5 days after the first yellow fever vaccination. The sequence was obtained from a man aged 18 to 30 who received the YFV17D yellow fever vaccine.

The CDR3: CASSSPADGGVYGYTF. The DNA of the CDR3 is TGTGCCAGCAGTTCGCCCGCCGACGGTGGGGTCTATGGCTACACCTTC. The chain links TRBV3-1 to TRBJ1-2, with unresolved D. Germline-derived CDR1 and CDR2 are LGHDT and YNNKEL (reference sequence). CDR3 size: 16 residues. Trimming took 6 bases from V and 4 from J, leaving 21 bases between them.